The clone carrying this TCR beta chain was seen only a few times. Its antigen is not known. These data are taken from a study of naive and memory T cell subsets. Both TRBC1 and TRBC2 were covered by a beta constant-region primer of two equimolar oligonucleotides. Nested alpha and beta constant-region primers with the SP2 primer drove four PCR rounds on ligated cDNA. MiXCR, applied by TCRdb to the UMI-ligation and nested PCR reads, yields one record per CDR3 protein. The sample holds roughly 140,000 distinct CDR3 sequences, about 17% seen once. Overall study results and limits: Gini index rose across naive, CM, EM and EMRA in CD4 and CD8. In naive cells, over 90% of TCR sequences were seen only once. Especially in CD8 cells, naive repertoires contained a few larger clonotypes, possibly CD45RA-re-expressing memory cells.

The ends were cut back, 6 bases at V and 6 bases at J, with 12 bases in the middle. The CDR3 is 12 residues long. Germline V lookup: CDR1 SNHLY, CDR2 FYNNEI. This receptor was obtained from a human donor in good health. The sequenced material came from naive CD4+ T cells from blood. This chain uses TRBV2 with TRBJ2-7; no clear D. The CDR3 DNA sequence: TGTGCCAGCAGCCCCAGTAGGCCCGAGCAGTACTTC. Its translation is CASSPSRPEQYF.